This T cell receptor beta chain was profiled in a study of T cell changes during pregnancy in multiple sclerosis. This table comes from immunoSEQ multiplex PCR, and its TCRdb copy is limited to in-frame clones, with some not included. The sample comprises approximately 58,000 clones, around 93% of which are singletons, and around 0.16% rests with the top ten. This sequence originates from a female donor in good health, enrolled as a control in a pregnancy study. This specimen was CD4+ T cells from peripheral blood mononuclear cells, taken after pregnancy.

The CDR3 loop is CASRRDTLYNSPLHF. CDR3 nucleotides: TGTGCCAGCAGAAGGGACACCCTCTATAATTCACCCCTCCACTTT. J is TRBJ1-6 and V is TRBV2; TRBD1 is a possible D gene (6 bases). Between the trimmed V and J ends, which lost 6 bases and 3 bases, there was a span of 12 bases. The CDR3 has 15 residues. Germline V CDR1 and CDR2: SNHLY, FYNNEI. Drawing the rest from reference TRBV2 and TRBJ1-6, the complete variable domain is EPEVTQTPSHQVTQMGQEVILRCVPISNHLYFYWYRQILGQKVEFLVSFYNNEISEKSEIFDDQFSVERPDGSNFTLKIRSTKLEDSAMYFCASRRDTLYNSPLHFGNGTRLTVT.